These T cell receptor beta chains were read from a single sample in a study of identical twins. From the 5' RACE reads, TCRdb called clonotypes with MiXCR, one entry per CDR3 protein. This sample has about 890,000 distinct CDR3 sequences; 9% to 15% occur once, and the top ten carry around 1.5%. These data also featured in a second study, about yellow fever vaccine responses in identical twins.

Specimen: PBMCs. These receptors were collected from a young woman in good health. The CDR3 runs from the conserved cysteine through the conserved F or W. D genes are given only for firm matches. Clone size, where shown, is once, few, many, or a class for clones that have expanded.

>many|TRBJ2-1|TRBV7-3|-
TGTGCCAGCAGCTCCGAAAAGGGCGGCTCCTACAATGAGCAGTTCTTC
CASSSEKGGSYNEQFF
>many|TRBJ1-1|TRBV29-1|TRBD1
TGCAGCACGAAACCAGGGGGCTCTGAAGCTTTCTTT
CSTKPGGSEAFF
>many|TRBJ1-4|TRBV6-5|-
TGTGCCAGCAGTTACTCATCAACTAATGAAAAACTGTTTTTT
CASSYSSTNEKLFF
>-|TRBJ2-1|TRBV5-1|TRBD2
TGCGCCAGCAGCTTGTATGGTAGCGGGAACTCCTACAATGAGCAGTTCTTC
CASSLYGSGNSYNEQFF
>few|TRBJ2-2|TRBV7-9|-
TGTGCCAGCAGCTTAGATGGGACCCAAACCGGGGAGCTGTTTTTT
CASSLDGTQTGELFF
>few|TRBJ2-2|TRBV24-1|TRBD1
TGTGCCACCAGTGGGGGCAGGGGGCGCCTATTTGTCGGGGAGCTGTTTTTT
CATSGGRGRLFVGELFF
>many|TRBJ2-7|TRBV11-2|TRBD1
TGTGCCAGCAGCTTTGATGAGGGGGCGCGGAACGAGCAGTACTTC
CASSFDEGARNEQYF
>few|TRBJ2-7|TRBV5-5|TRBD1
TGTGCCAGCAGCTTGACCGGACAGGGCGTCTACGAGCAGTACTTC
CASSLTGQGVYEQYF
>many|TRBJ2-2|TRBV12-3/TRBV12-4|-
TGTGCCAGCAGTACCTCCCGCGGGGACACCGGGGAGCTGTTTTTT
CASSTSRGDTGELFF
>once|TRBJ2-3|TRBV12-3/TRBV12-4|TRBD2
TGTGGCAGCAGTTTGGGCGGGAGGACGACAGATACGCAGTATTTT
CGSSLGGRTTDTQYF
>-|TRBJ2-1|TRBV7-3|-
TGTGCCAGCAGCCCCTACCCATCACCCTACAATGAGCAGTTCTTC
CASSPYPSPYNEQFF
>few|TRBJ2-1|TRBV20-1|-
TGCAGTGCTATTGTCCTTGGGAATGAGCAGTTCTTC
CSAIVLGNEQFF
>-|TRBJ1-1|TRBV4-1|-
TGCGCCAGCAGCCAAGATCTTCGGGGAATGAACACTGAAGCTTTCTTT
CASSQDLRGMNTEAFF
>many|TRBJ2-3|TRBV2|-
TGTGCCAGCAGTGGCGGGGCTAACATTGATACGCAGTATTTT
CASSGGANIDTQYF
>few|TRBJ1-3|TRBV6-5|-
TGTGCCAGCAGTTACGGGCAGGGGCGAGGGGACACCATATATTTT
CASSYGQGRGDTIYF
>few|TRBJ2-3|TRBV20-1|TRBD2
TGCAGTGCTGGCCAGACTAGCGGGGACCCAGATACGCAGTATTTT
CSAGQTSGDPDTQYF
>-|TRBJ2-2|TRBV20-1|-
TGCAGTGTCCTCAGCGGGGGGGAGCTGTTTTTT
CSVLSGGELFF
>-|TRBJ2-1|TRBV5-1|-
TGCGCCAGCAGCCCCGACAACTCCTACAATGAGCAGTTCTTC
CASSPDNSYNEQFF
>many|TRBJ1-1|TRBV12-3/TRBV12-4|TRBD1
TGTGCCAGCAGTTTAGTAGGACAGGGCAACACTGAAGCTTTCTTT
CASSLVGQGNTEAFF
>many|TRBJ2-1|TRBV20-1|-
TGCAGTGCTAGTAAAAGACTCGTCAATGAGCAGTTCTTC
CSASKRLVNEQFF
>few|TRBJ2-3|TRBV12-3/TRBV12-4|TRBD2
TGTGCCAGCAGCTGGACTAGCGGGGGTGGGGATACGCAGTATTTT
CASSWTSGGGDTQYF
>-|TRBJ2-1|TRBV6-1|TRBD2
TGTGCCAGCAGTGAAGGTAGCGGGGGCAGTCATGAGCAGTTCTTC
CASSEGSGGSHEQFF
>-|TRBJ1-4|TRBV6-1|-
TGTGCCAGCAGGCTAGGGACTAATGAAAAACTGTTTTTT
CASRLGTNEKLFF
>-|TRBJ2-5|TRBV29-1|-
TGCAGCCTGGCCCGGGGTGGGAAAGAGACCCAGTACTTC
CSLARGGKETQYF
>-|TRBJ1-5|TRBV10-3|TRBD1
TGTGCCACCGGACAGGGGGGCGGTCAGCCCCAGCATTTT
CATGQGGGQPQHF
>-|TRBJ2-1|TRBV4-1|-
TGCGCCAGCAGCCAAGTGGAGGGCTATGAGCAGTTCTTC
CASSQVEGYEQFF
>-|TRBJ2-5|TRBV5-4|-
TGTGCCAGCAGCCGTCGAGAGAACCAAGAGACCCAGTACTTC
CASSRRENQETQYF
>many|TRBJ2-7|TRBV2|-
TGTGCCAGCAGTGAATCTGCGGCAGGCGAGCAGTACTTC
CASSESAAGEQYF
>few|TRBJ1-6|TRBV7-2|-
TGTGCCAGCAGCGGCCGTGGCAGAAATAATTCACCCCTCCACTTT
CASSGRGRNNSPLHF
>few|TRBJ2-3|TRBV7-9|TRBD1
TGTGCCAGCAAGGGACAGGGGAGCACAGATACGCAGTATTTT
CASKGQGSTDTQYF
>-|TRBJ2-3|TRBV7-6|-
TGTGCCAGCAGCTTATGGAGTGAACCCACAGATACGCAGTATTTT
CASSLWSEPTDTQYF
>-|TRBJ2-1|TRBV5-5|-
TGTGCCAGCATCCAACTCAACAGGGGACTTTACAATGAGCAGTTCTTC
CASIQLNRGLYNEQFF
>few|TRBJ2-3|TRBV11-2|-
TGTGCCAGCAGCTTATCCAGACTTGACACAGATACGCAGTATTTT
CASSLSRLDTDTQYF
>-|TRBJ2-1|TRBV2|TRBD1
TGTGCCAGCAGTGAATCACGACAGGGCCTGGAGAGTGAGCAGTTCTTC
CASSESRQGLESEQFF
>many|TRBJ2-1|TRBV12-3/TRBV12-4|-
TGTGCCAGCCGCCTCAGGGGTTCCCCTTGGGATGAGCAGTTCTTC
CASRLRGSPWDEQFF
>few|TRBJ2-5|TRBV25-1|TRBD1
TGTGCCAGCAGTGAATCAGGGGGAGAGACCCAGTACTTC
CASSESGGETQYF
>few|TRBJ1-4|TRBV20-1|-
TGCAGTGCTAGACAAACCGGGACAACTAATGAAAAACTGTTTTTT
CSARQTGTTNEKLFF
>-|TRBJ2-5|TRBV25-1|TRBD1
TGTGCCAGCAGTGGACAAACCCTATGGGACAGGGGCTCAGTCGGGTCGGGAGAGACCCAGTACTTC
CASSGQTLWDRGSVGSGETQYF
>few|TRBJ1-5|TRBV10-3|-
TGTGCCATCAGTGATGGTGGGAAGCGGAATCAGCCCCAGCATTTT
CAISDGGKRNQPQHF
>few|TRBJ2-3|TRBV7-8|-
TGTGCCAGCAGCTTAGACCAGAGGTGGAGCACAGATACGCAGTATTTT
CASSLDQRWSTDTQYF
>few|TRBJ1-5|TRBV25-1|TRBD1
TGTGCCAGCAAAGGACAGGGGGGCAATCAGCCCCAGCATTTT
CASKGQGGNQPQHF
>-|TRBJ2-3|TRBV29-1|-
TGCAGCGGACGACAGGTTAGCACAGATACGCAGTATTTT
CSGRQVSTDTQYF
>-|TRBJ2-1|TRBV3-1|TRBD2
TGTGCCAGCAGCCAAGCTATTAGCGGGGGTCAATACAATGAGCAGTTCTTC
CASSQAISGGQYNEQFF
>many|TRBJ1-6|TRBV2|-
TGTGCCAGCAGATCGGGGGCTTATAATTCACCCCTCCACTTT
CASRSGAYNSPLHF
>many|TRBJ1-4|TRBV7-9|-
TGTGCCAGCAGCTCTGACAGGAATAATGAAAAACTGTTTTTT
CASSSDRNNEKLFF
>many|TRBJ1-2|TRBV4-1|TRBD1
TGCGCCAGCAGCGCCGGGACAGGGGGGTTTTTTCGAGGCTACACCTTC
CASSAGTGGFFRGYTF
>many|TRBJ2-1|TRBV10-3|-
TGTGCCATCAGTGATGGGGGGATCTCCTACAATGAGCAGTTCTTC
CAISDGGISYNEQFF
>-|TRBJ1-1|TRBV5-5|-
TGTGCCAGCAGCCCCGGGGGGGTTACGGCTTTCTTT
CASSPGGVTAFF
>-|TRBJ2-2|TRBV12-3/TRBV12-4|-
TGTGCCAGCAGGCTGACTAACCAAAACACCGGGGAGCTGTTTTTT
CASRLTNQNTGELFF